This TCR beta chain was documented in a study of cytomegalovirus exposure and HLA in healthy donors. Deletions cut 5 bases from V and 3 bases from J, with 16 bases between. Per the germline V gene, CDR1 is LNHDA and CDR2 is SQIVND (reference sequence). This CDR3 has 15 amino acids. Overall study findings and caveats: It was in a later analysis that TCR association rates were seen to vary by HLA locus, highest for DRB1 and lowest for HLA-C. Later, an analysis found that common viral pathogens appeared to be linked with several of the most significant clusters. Rare sequences made up most TCRs, while some public TCRs were found in many donors. Per a prior analysis, the majority of TCR beta V segments were productive roughly 90% or roughly 30% of the time.

About this clone itself: Antigen specificity is unknown.

Primers: 60 Vbeta forward and 13 Jbeta reverse. Sequencing used immunoSEQ multiplex PCR; TCRdb keeps in-frame clones, though not all of them. The table for this sample gives 90,000 to 150,000 clones. This sequence joins TRBV19 and TRBJ1-1; weak D call: TRBD1 (5 bases). The receptor comes from a man aged 18 to 30 in good health and CMV-seronegative. The sequenced sample consisted of PBMCs. The CDR3 DNA reads TGTGCCAGTAGTTTCATAGGCTCGGGGGACACTGAAGCTTTCTTT. Amino acid sequence: CASSFIGSGDTEAFF.